A selection of T cell receptor beta chains follows, all from one sample in a study of blood T cells in healthy people across ages. TCRdb re-derived calls from the 5' RACE reads in MiXCR, one entry per CDR3 protein. The profile shows around 1,700,000 distinct CDR3 sequences, 28% of them singletons. Sequencing was performed on blood. The receptors stem from a woman aged 30 to 39 in good health. Each CDR3 is given with its conserved first and last residue. A D gene is named only where the DNA matches it firmly. Clone size is not always given. Where it is, it says once, few, many or a class for expanded clones.

clone_size,d_call,j_call,v_call,cdr3_nt,cdr3_aa
.,.,TRBJ2-7,TRBV18,TGTGCCAGCTCACCAAGCTATTCCCTCAACTCCTACGAGCAGTACTTC,CASSPSYSLNSYEQYF
.,.,TRBJ2-5,TRBV5-1,TGCGCCAGCATCGCCTCCCCCGGACAGCAAGAGACCCAGTACTTC,CASIASPGQQETQYF
many,TRBD2,TRBJ2-3,TRBV29-1,TGCAGCGCCGGGACTAGGGGATTCACAGATACGCAGTATTTT,CSAGTRGFTDTQYF
many,TRBD1,TRBJ2-7,TRBV6-1,TGTGCCAGCGGTCCGGACAGGGGTCCCCCCTACGAGCAGTACTTC,CASGPDRGPPYEQYF
many,TRBD1,TRBJ2-7,TRBV10-3,TGTGCCATCAGTGAACTGGACAGGGGAATATACGAGCAGTACTTC,CAISELDRGIYEQYF
.,TRBD1,TRBJ2-7,TRBV20-1,TGCAGTGCTAGAGAGCCAGGGGGTACCTACGAGCAGTACTTC,CSAREPGGTYEQYF
.,.,TRBJ2-1,TRBV6-1,TGTGCCAGCAGTGAACGGCAGGTTTTTAGGGATGAGCAGTTCTTC,CASSERQVFRDEQFF
few,TRBD2,TRBJ2-5,TRBV14,TGTGCCAGCAGCTCGACTAGCGGGAGTCAGGAGACCCAGTACTTC,CASSSTSGSQETQYF
.,.,TRBJ1-2,TRBV5-6,TGTGCCAGCAGCTTCTACGGGGCTATCAATGGCTACACCTTC,CASSFYGAINGYTF
.,.,TRBJ2-1,TRBV4-3,TGCGCCAGCAGCCAAGACGGGCTTCTGAGTTCCTACAATGAGCAGTTCTTC,CASSQDGLLSSYNEQFF
few,TRBD1,TRBJ1-5,TRBV9,TGTGCCAGCAGCGTCGACAGGGCGTTTCAGCCCCAGCATTTT,CASSVDRAFQPQHF
.,TRBD1,TRBJ1-2,TRBV29-1,TGCAGCGTTGGGGGCCACAGGGGCAAGTATGGCTACACCTTC,CSVGGHRGKYGYTF
.,TRBD2,TRBJ2-6,TRBV6-1,TGTGCCAGCCCCGAAGGGAGCGGGGAACTCTCTGGGGCCAACGTCCTGACTTTC,CASPEGSGELSGANVLTF